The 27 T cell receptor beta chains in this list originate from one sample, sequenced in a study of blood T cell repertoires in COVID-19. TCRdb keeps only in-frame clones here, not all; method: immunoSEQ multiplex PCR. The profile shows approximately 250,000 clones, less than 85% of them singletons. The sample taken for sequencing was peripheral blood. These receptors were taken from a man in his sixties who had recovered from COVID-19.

The CDR3 nucleotides are TGCGCCAGCAGTTCGACAGGGAACGGGCAGTACTTC. This gives the protein CASSSTGNGQYF. J is TRBJ2-7 and V is TRBV5-1; 7 nucleotides match TRBD1. The CDR3 covers 12 residues. Germline CDR1 SGHRS, CDR2 YFSETQ. Trimming took 5 bases from V and 9 from J; bases not matched to a gene: 8.

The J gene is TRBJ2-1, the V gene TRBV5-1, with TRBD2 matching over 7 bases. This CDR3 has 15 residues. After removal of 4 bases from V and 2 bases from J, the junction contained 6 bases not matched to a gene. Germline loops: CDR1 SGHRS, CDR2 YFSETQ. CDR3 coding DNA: TGCGCCAGCAGCGTAGCGGGCCAACCCTACAATGAGCAGTTCTTC. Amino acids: CASSVAGQPYNEQFF.

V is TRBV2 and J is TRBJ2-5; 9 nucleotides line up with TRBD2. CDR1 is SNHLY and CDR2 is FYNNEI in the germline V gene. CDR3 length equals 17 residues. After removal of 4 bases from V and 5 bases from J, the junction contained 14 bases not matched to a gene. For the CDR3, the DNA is TGTGCCAGCAGTGGTGTGTTAGCGGGGGCTCTGAGGGAGACCCAGTACTTC. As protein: CASSGVLAGALRETQYF.

DNA for the CDR3: TGTGCCAGCAGCCAAGATTACGGGGGACGTCAGCCCCAGCATTTT. Residues: CASSQDYGGRQPQHF. The genes are TRBV4-2 and TRBJ1-5; tentative D call: TRBD1 (5 bases). This CDR3 comprises 15 residues. V dropped 0 bases and J dropped 6 bases, with 12 bases sitting between them. Germline CDR1 is LGHNA and CDR2 is YNFKEQ.

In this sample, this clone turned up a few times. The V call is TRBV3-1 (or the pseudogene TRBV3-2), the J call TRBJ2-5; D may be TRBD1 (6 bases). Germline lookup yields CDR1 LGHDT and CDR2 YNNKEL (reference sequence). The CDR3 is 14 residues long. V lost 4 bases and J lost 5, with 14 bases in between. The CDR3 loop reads CASSPGQPGETQYF. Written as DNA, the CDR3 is TGTGCCAGCAGCCCCGGACAGCCCGGTGAGACCCAGTACTTC.

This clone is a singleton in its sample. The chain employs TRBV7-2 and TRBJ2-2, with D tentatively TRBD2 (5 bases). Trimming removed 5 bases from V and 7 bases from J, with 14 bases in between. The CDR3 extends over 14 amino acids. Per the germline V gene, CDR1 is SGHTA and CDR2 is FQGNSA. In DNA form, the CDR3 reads TGTGCCAGCAGCGCCCAACTAGTGAACGGGGAGCTGTTTTTT. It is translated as CASSAQLVNGELFF.

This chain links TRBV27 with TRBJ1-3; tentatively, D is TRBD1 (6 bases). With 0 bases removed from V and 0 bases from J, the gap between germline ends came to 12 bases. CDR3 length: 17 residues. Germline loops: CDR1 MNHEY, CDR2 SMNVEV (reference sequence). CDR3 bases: TGTGCCAGCAGTTTATCCGGACAGTTCTACTCTGGAAACACCATATATTTT. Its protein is CASSLSGQFYSGNTIYF.

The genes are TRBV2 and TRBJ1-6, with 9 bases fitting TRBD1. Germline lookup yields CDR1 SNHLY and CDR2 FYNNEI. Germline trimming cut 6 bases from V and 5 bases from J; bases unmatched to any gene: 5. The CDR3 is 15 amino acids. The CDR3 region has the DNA TGTGCCAGCAGCGCACAGGGGGCGAATAATTCACCCCTCCACTTT. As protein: CASSAQGANNSPLHF.

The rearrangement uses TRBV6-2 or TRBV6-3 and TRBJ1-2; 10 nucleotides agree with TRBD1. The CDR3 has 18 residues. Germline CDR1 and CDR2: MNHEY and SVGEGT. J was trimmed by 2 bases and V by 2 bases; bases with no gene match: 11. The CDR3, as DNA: TGTGCCAGCAGTTACCTTGTCGGGACAGGGGAGAGGAACTATGGCTACACCTTC. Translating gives CASSYLVGTGERNYGYTF.

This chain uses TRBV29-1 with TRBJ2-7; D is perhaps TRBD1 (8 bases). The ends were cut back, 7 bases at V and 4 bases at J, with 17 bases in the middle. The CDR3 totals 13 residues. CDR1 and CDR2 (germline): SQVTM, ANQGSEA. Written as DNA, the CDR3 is TGCAGCGGCAGCGACAGGGGAGGGTACGAGCAGTACTTC. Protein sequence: CSGSDRGGYEQYF.

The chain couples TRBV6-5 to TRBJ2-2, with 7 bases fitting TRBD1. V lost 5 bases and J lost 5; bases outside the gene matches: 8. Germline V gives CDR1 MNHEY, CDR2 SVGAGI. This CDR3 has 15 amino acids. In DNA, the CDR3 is TGTGCCAGCAGTCCCGACAGGGATAGGACCGGGGAGCTGTTTTTT. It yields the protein CASSPDRDRTGELFF.

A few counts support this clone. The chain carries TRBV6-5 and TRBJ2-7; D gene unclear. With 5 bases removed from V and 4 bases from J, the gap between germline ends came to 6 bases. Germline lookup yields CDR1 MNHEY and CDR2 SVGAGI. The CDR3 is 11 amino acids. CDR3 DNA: TGTGCCAGCAGTCAACTATACGAGCAGTACTTC. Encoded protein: CASSQLYEQYF.

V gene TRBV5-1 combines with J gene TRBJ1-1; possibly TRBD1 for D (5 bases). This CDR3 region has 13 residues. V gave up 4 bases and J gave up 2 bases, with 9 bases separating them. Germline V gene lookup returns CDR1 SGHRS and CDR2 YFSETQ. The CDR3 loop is CASSKGFNTEAFF. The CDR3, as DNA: TGCGCCAGCAGCAAGGGGTTTAACACTGAAGCTTTCTTT.

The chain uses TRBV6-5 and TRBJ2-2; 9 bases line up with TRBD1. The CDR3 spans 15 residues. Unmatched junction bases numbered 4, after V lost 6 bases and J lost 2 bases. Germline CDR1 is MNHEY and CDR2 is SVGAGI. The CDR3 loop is CASRGQGLNTGELFF. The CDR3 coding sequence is TGTGCCAGCAGGGGACAGGGTCTTAACACCGGGGAGCTGTTTTTT.

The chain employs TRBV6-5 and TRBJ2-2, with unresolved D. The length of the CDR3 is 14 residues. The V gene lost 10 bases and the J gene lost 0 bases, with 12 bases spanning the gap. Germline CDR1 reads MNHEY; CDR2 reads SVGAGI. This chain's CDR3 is CATRAQTNTGELFF. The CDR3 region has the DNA TGTGCCACGAGAGCACAGACGAACACCGGGGAGCTGTTTTTT.

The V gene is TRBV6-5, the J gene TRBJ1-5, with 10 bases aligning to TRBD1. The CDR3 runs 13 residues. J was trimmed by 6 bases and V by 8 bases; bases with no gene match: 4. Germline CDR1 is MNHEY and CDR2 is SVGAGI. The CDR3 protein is CASVTGGGQPQHF. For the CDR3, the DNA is TGTGCCAGCGTGACAGGGGGCGGTCAGCCCCAGCATTTT.

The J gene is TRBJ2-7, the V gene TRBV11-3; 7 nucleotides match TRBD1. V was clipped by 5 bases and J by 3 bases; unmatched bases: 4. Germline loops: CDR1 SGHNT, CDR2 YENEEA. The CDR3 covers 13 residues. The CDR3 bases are TGTGCCAGCAGCCCGAGGGGGCACTACGAGCAGTACTTC. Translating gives CASSPRGHYEQYF.

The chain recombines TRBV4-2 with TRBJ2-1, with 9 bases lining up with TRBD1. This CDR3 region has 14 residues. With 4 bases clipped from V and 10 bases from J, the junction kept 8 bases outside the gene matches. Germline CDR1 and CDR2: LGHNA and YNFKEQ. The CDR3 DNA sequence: TGTGCCAGCAGCCGAATCGGGACAGGGAACGAGCAGTTCTTC. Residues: CASSRIGTGNEQFF.

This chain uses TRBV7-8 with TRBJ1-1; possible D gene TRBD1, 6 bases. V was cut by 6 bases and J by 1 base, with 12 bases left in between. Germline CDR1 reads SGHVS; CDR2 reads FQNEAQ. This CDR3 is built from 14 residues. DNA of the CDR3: TGTGCCAGCAGACCAGGGGTCTCGAACACTGAAGCTTTCTTT. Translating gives CASRPGVSNTEAFF.

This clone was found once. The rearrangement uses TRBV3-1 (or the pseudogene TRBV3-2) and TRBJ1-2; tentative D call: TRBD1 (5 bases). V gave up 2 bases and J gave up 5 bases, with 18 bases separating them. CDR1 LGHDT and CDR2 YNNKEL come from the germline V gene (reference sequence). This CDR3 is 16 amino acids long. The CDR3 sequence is CASSQRGRGFLYGYTF. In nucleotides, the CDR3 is TGTGCCAGCAGCCAAAGAGGGAGGGGATTTCTATATGGCTACACCTTC.

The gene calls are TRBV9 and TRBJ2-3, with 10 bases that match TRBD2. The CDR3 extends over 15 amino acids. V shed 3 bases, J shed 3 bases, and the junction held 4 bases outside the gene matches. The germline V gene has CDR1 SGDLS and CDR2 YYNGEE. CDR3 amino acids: CASSAGLAFTDTQYF. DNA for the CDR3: TGTGCCAGCAGCGCGGGACTAGCGTTTACAGATACGCAGTATTTT.

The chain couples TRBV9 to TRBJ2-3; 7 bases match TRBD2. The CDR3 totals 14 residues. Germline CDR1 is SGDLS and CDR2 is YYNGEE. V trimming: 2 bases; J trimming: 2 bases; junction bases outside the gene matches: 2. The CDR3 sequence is CASSVSGATDTQYF. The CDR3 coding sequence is TGTGCCAGCAGCGTGAGCGGGGCCACAGATACGCAGTATTTT.

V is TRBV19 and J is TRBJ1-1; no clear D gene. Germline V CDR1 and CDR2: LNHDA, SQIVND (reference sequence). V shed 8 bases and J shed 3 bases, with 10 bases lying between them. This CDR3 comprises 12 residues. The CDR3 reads CASREAYTEAFF. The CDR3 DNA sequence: TGTGCCAGTCGCGAGGCCTACACTGAAGCTTTCTTT.

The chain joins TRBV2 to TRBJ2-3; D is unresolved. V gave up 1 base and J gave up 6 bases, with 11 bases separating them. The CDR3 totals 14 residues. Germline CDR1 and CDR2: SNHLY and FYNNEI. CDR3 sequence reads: CASSEGLSSDTQYF. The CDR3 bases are TGTGCCAGCAGTGAAGGACTCAGTAGCGATACGCAGTATTTT.

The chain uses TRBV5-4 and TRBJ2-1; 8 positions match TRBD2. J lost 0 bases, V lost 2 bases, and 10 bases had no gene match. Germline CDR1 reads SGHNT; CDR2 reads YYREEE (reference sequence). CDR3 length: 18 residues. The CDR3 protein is CASSLNRGGGGSYNEQFF. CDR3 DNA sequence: TGTGCCAGCAGCTTAAATCGGGGGGGCGGCGGCTCCTACAATGAGCAGTTCTTC.

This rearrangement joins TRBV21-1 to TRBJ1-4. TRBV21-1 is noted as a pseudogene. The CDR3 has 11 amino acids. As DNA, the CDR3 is TGTGCCAGCAGCTTCCGTGAAAAACTGTTTTTT. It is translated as CASSFREKLFF.

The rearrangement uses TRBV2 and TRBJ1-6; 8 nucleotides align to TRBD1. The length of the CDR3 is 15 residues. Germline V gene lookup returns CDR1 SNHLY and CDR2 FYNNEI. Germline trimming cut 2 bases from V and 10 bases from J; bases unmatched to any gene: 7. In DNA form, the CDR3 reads TGTGCCAGCAGTGAAAGCTTGCAGGGGGCGTCACCCCTCCACTTT. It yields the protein CASSESLQGASPLHF.